The rows below give T cell receptor beta chains drawn from one sample of a study of T cells in Graves' hyperthyroidism and ophthalmopathy. A single record per CDR3 protein comes from TCRdb applying MiXCR to the multiplex PCR reads. Here the sample spans 300,000 to 450,000 distinct CDR3 sequences, 20% to 25% being singletons. Sequenced sample: blood. These receptors all stem from a man aged 50 to 59 with Graves' hyperthyroidism. The CDR3 runs from the conserved cysteine through the conserved F or W. Each record gives: J gene, clone size, D gene, V gene, CDR3 protein, CDR3 DNA. The D gene is left open where the match is weak. Part of the rows lack a size; the others show once, few, many or a class for expanded clones.

j_gene: TRBJ2-3; abundance: few; d_gene: TRBD2; v_gene: TRBV12-3/TRBV12-4; CDR3aa: CASSPNSGSWTDTQYF; CDR3nt: TGTGCCAGCAGTCCGAATAGCGGGAGTTGGACAGATACACAGTATTTT
j_gene: TRBJ1-2; abundance: NA; d_gene: NA; v_gene: TRBV7-3; CDR3aa: CASSLTGSRNYGYTF; CDR3nt: TGTGCCAGCAGCTTAACAGGGAGTCGTAACTATGGCTACACCTTC
j_gene: TRBJ2-5; abundance: many; d_gene: NA; v_gene: TRBV18; CDR3aa: CASSPGETQYF; CDR3nt: TGTGCCAGCTCACCAGGAGAGACCCAGTACTTC
j_gene: TRBJ2-7; abundance: NA; d_gene: TRBD2; v_gene: TRBV12-3/TRBV12-4; CDR3aa: CASSSASDLAGVYEQYF; CDR3nt: TGTGCCAGCAGTTCCGCCTCGGACTTAGCGGGAGTCTACGAGCAGTACTTC
j_gene: TRBJ2-2; abundance: NA; d_gene: NA; v_gene: TRBV9; CDR3aa: CASSVDRAGELFF; CDR3nt: TGTGCCAGCAGCGTAGACCGGGCCGGGGAGCTGTTTTTT
j_gene: TRBJ1-1; abundance: many; d_gene: NA; v_gene: TRBV28; CDR3aa: CASRQYYGAFF; CDR3nt: TGTGCCAGCAGACAATACTATGGAGCTTTCTTT
j_gene: TRBJ2-7; abundance: few; d_gene: NA; v_gene: TRBV30; CDR3aa: CAWSPPPRDTPYEQYF; CDR3nt: TGTGCCTGGAGTCCACCTCCGCGGGACACCCCCTACGAGCAGTACTTC
j_gene: TRBJ2-1; abundance: many; d_gene: NA; v_gene: TRBV2; CDR3aa: CASTTGAEQFF; CDR3nt: TGTGCCAGCACGACGGGCGCCGAGCAGTTCTTC
j_gene: TRBJ2-5; abundance: few; d_gene: TRBD1; v_gene: TRBV6-1; CDR3aa: CASSLTGGSGGETQYF; CDR3nt: TGTGCCAGCAGTTTGACAGGGGGCTCGGGAGGAGAGACCCAGTACTTC
j_gene: TRBJ2-5; abundance: few; d_gene: NA; v_gene: TRBV11-2; CDR3aa: CASSLVGGPQYF; CDR3nt: TGTGCCAGCAGCTTAGTGGGTGGGCCCCAGTACTTC
j_gene: TRBJ1-2; abundance: few; d_gene: NA; v_gene: TRBV12-3/TRBV12-4; CDR3aa: CASSFQTSYGYTF; CDR3nt: TGTGCCAGCAGTTTTCAGACTTCCTATGGCTACACCTTC
j_gene: TRBJ2-2; abundance: NA; d_gene: NA; v_gene: TRBV28; CDR3aa: CASSNRNTGELFF; CDR3nt: TGTGCCAGCAGCAATCGGAACACCGGGGAGCTGTTTTTT
j_gene: TRBJ2-7; abundance: NA; d_gene: NA; v_gene: TRBV19; CDR3aa: CASSGQRGGSYEQYF; CDR3nt: TGTGCCAGTAGTGGACAAAGGGGGGGCTCCTACGAGCAGTACTTC
j_gene: TRBJ1-2; abundance: NA; d_gene: TRBD1; v_gene: TRBV5-1; CDR3aa: CASSLDGTAYGYTF; CDR3nt: TGCGCCAGCAGCTTGGATGGGACAGCCTATGGCTACACCTTC
j_gene: TRBJ2-3; abundance: once; d_gene: TRBD1; v_gene: TRBV12-3/TRBV12-4; CDR3aa: CASRTGVLYTQYF; CDR3nt: TGTGCCAGCCGGACAGGGGTGCTGTATACGCAGTATTTT
j_gene: TRBJ1-2; abundance: few; d_gene: NA; v_gene: TRBV6-1; CDR3aa: CASTITGNYGYTF; CDR3nt: TGTGCCAGCACGATCACAGGGAACTATGGCTACACCTTC
j_gene: TRBJ2-5; abundance: many; d_gene: NA; v_gene: TRBV12-3/TRBV12-4; CDR3aa: CASSLTGRGTQYF; CDR3nt: TGTGCCAGCAGTTTAACAGGCAGAGGGACCCAGTACTTC
j_gene: TRBJ1-1; abundance: NA; d_gene: NA; v_gene: TRBV6-1; CDR3aa: CASSIDSDMEAFF; CDR3nt: TGTGCCAGCAGTATCGACAGCGACATGGAAGCTTTCTTT
j_gene: TRBJ1-5; abundance: few; d_gene: NA; v_gene: TRBV6-1; CDR3aa: CASSGSWTKGSNQPQHF; CDR3nt: TGTGCCAGCAGTGGCTCTTGGACCAAGGGAAGCAATCAGCCCCAGCATTTT
j_gene: TRBJ1-2; abundance: NA; d_gene: TRBD1; v_gene: TRBV2; CDR3aa: CASRRGTGSSGYTF; CDR3nt: TGTGCCAGCAGGAGAGGGACAGGGTCCTCTGGCTACACCTTC
j_gene: TRBJ2-7; abundance: few; d_gene: NA; v_gene: TRBV11-3; CDR3aa: CASSLDSDGAGSYEQYF; CDR3nt: TGTGCCAGCAGCTTAGATTCGGACGGAGCGGGCTCCTACGAGCAGTACTTC
j_gene: TRBJ2-7; abundance: NA; d_gene: NA; v_gene: TRBV11-2; CDR3aa: CASSRGRSLYEQYF; CDR3nt: TGTGCCAGTAGTAGGGGCAGGAGCCTCTACGAGCAGTACTTC
j_gene: TRBJ2-3; abundance: many; d_gene: TRBD2; v_gene: TRBV3-1; CDR3aa: CASSPRLARRTDTQYF; CDR3nt: TGTGCCAGCAGCCCTCGACTAGCGAGACGCACAGATACGCAGTATTTT
j_gene: TRBJ2-1; abundance: few; d_gene: NA; v_gene: TRBV7-2; CDR3aa: CASSIGWLRSSYNEQFF; CDR3nt: TGTGCCAGTAGTATAGGTTGGCTACGAAGCTCCTACAATGAGCAGTTCTTC
j_gene: TRBJ1-4; abundance: NA; d_gene: NA; v_gene: TRBV11-3; CDR3aa: CASSDRRADELFF; CDR3nt: TGTGCCAGCAGCGACCGCCGGGCGGACGAACTGTTTTTT
j_gene: TRBJ2-1; abundance: once; d_gene: TRBD1; v_gene: TRBV28; CDR3aa: CASSSGTGADEQFF; CDR3nt: TGTGCCAGCAGTTCGGGGACAGGGGCCGATGAGCAGTTCTTC
j_gene: TRBJ1-2; abundance: NA; d_gene: NA; v_gene: TRBV18; CDR3aa: CASSLRGGWGYTF; CDR3nt: TGTGCCAGCTCACTTCGAGGGGGATGGGGCTACACCTTC
j_gene: TRBJ2-5; abundance: few; d_gene: NA; v_gene: TRBV19; CDR3aa: CASSKERGETQYF; CDR3nt: TGTGCCAGTAGTAAAGAGAGGGGTGAGACCCAGTACTTC
j_gene: TRBJ2-1; abundance: NA; d_gene: TRBD2; v_gene: TRBV11-2; CDR3aa: CASSLEGPAGYNEQFF; CDR3nt: TGTGCCAGCAGCCTAGAAGGACCAGCGGGATACAATGAGCAGTTCTTC
j_gene: TRBJ2-1; abundance: NA; d_gene: NA; v_gene: TRBV12-3/TRBV12-4; CDR3aa: CASSLARQGSAYNEQFF; CDR3nt: TGTGCCAGCAGTTTAGCGCGGCAGGGGTCAGCCTACAATGAGCAGTTCTTC
j_gene: TRBJ2-7; abundance: NA; d_gene: NA; v_gene: TRBV20-1; CDR3aa: CSALRVQGDYEQYF; CDR3nt: TGCAGTGCACTTAGGGTTCAGGGCGACTACGAGCAGTACTTC
j_gene: TRBJ1-4; abundance: NA; d_gene: NA; v_gene: TRBV15; CDR3aa: CATSRQGREKLFF; CDR3nt: TGTGCCACCAGCAGGCAGGGGAGGGAAAAACTGTTTTTT
j_gene: TRBJ2-7; abundance: few; d_gene: NA; v_gene: TRBV27; CDR3aa: CASSSPRGQGTYEQYF; CDR3nt: TGTGCCAGCAGTTCCCCTAGAGGGCAGGGTACCTACGAGCAGTACTTC
j_gene: TRBJ2-1; abundance: few; d_gene: TRBD2; v_gene: TRBV6-2/TRBV6-3; CDR3aa: CASSSPIAGDGYNEQFF; CDR3nt: TGTGCCAGCAGTTCCCCTATAGCGGGAGACGGCTACAATGAGCAGTTCTTC
j_gene: TRBJ1-2; abundance: NA; d_gene: NA; v_gene: TRBV6-1; CDR3aa: CASTLDRGYTF; CDR3nt: TGTGCCAGCACTCTAGACCGTGGCTACACCTTC
j_gene: TRBJ2-2; abundance: NA; d_gene: NA; v_gene: TRBV28; CDR3aa: CASSLEGHLNTGELFF; CDR3nt: TGTGCCAGCAGTTTAGAGGGACACCTGAACACCGGGGAGCTGTTTTTT
j_gene: TRBJ1-4; abundance: few; d_gene: NA; v_gene: TRBV3-1; CDR3aa: CASSLRGRGEGEKLFF; CDR3nt: TGTGCCAGCAGCCTCCGGGGCAGGGGCGAGGGCGAAAAACTGTTTTTT
j_gene: TRBJ2-6; abundance: NA; d_gene: NA; v_gene: TRBV7-8; CDR3aa: CASSLAGGTIDSSGANVLTF; CDR3nt: TGTGCCAGCAGCTTAGCGGGCGGGACAATCGATAGCTCTGGGGCCAACGTCCTGACTTTC
j_gene: TRBJ2-1; abundance: NA; d_gene: TRBD1; v_gene: TRBV20-1; CDR3aa: CSAPGQASNEQFF; CDR3nt: TGCAGTGCCCCGGGACAGGCCTCCAATGAGCAGTTCTTC
j_gene: TRBJ1-1; abundance: few; d_gene: NA; v_gene: TRBV12-3/TRBV12-4; CDR3aa: CASSLAHTEAFF; CDR3nt: TGTGCCAGCAGTTTAGCGCACACTGAAGCTTTCTTT
j_gene: TRBJ2-2; abundance: few; d_gene: NA; v_gene: TRBV7-3; CDR3aa: CASSLIRNTGELFF; CDR3nt: TGTGCCAGCAGCTTAATACGGAACACCGGGGAGCTGTTTTTT
j_gene: TRBJ2-5; abundance: many; d_gene: TRBD1; v_gene: TRBV2; CDR3aa: CASSDGQGAVETQYF; CDR3nt: TGTGCCAGCAGTGACGGTCAGGGGGCGGTTGAGACCCAGTACTTC
j_gene: TRBJ1-5; abundance: NA; d_gene: TRBD1; v_gene: TRBV18; CDR3aa: CASSPGDRGLGQPQHF; CDR3nt: TGTGCCAGCTCACCCGGGGACAGGGGGCTTGGACAGCCCCAGCATTTT
j_gene: TRBJ2-3; abundance: NA; d_gene: NA; v_gene: TRBV29-1; CDR3aa: CSANAGSPTDTQYF; CDR3nt: TGCAGCGCCAACGCAGGGTCCCCAACAGATACGCAGTATTTT
j_gene: TRBJ2-1; abundance: NA; d_gene: TRBD2; v_gene: TRBV11-3; CDR3aa: CASSQEGGGRDGDEQFF; CDR3nt: TGTGCCAGCAGCCAAGAGGGCGGCGGGAGGGACGGTGATGAGCAGTTCTTC
j_gene: TRBJ2-7; abundance: NA; d_gene: TRBD1; v_gene: TRBV6-1; CDR3aa: CATMGQGDEQYF; CDR3nt: TGTGCCACGATGGGACAGGGGGACGAGCAGTACTTC
j_gene: TRBJ2-1; abundance: NA; d_gene: TRBD2; v_gene: TRBV11-2; CDR3aa: CASSSIAGGENEQFF; CDR3nt: TGTGCCAGCAGCTCGATAGCGGGAGGGGAAAATGAGCAGTTCTTC
j_gene: TRBJ2-5; abundance: many; d_gene: NA; v_gene: TRBV7-2; CDR3aa: CASNPPQFRETQYF; CDR3nt: TGTGCCAGCAACCCACCCCAGTTCCGGGAGACCCAGTACTTC
j_gene: TRBJ2-1; abundance: few; d_gene: TRBD2; v_gene: TRBV28; CDR3aa: CASGPLAGAGQFF; CDR3nt: TGTGCCAGCGGGCCCTTAGCGGGAGCGGGCCAGTTCTTC
j_gene: TRBJ1-5; abundance: NA; d_gene: TRBD1; v_gene: TRBV6-1; CDR3aa: CASRIGQGSNQPQHF; CDR3nt: TGTGCCAGCAGGATCGGACAGGGTAGCAATCAGCCCCAGCATTTT